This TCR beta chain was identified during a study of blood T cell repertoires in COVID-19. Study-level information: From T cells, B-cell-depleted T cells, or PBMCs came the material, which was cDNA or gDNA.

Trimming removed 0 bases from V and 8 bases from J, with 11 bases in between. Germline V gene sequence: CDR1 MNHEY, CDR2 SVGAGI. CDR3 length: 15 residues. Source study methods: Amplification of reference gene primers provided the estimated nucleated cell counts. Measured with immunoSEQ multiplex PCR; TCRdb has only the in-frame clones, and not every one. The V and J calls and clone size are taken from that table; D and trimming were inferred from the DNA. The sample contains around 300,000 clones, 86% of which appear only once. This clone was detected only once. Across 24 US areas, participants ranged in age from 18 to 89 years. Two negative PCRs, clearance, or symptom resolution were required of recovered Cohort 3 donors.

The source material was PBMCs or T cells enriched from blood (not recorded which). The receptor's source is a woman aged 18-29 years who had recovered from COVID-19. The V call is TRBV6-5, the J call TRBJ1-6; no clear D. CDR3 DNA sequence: TGTGCCAGCAGTTACTCGATTTCGAGGGATTCACCCCTCCACTTT. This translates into CASSYSISRDSPLHF.